This section outlines one TCR beta chain sequence together with its context. No antigen is known for it. This PCR relied on a set of 60 Vbeta primers and 13 Jbeta primers. Repertoires were generated with immunoSEQ multiplex PCR, while TCRdb's copy carries only in-frame clones and drops some. The sample lists 65,000 to 75,000 clones, roughly four fifths occurring once. This entry comes from a study of cytomegalovirus exposure and HLA in healthy donors. General observations from the study: In a later analysis, HLA-associated TCR beta chains were more clonally expanded than equally common others. By a later analysis, the bulk of CMV-associated TCR beta chains appeared HLA-restricted. Serostatus for CMV was the only available immune exposure information.

The CDR3 length is 13 residues. Trimming cost V 0 bases and J 4 bases, with 6 bases left between them. Germline V lookup: CDR1 MGHRA, CDR2 YSYEKL. The source of this sequence is a man in his forties or fifties in good health and CMV-seronegative. The chain carries TRBV4-1 and TRBJ1-1; no definite D call. Sequenced material: PBMCs. Here the CDR3 DNA reads TGCGCCAGCAGCCAAGAGGGAGCCACTGAAGCTTTCTTT. Its translation is CASSQEGATEAFF.